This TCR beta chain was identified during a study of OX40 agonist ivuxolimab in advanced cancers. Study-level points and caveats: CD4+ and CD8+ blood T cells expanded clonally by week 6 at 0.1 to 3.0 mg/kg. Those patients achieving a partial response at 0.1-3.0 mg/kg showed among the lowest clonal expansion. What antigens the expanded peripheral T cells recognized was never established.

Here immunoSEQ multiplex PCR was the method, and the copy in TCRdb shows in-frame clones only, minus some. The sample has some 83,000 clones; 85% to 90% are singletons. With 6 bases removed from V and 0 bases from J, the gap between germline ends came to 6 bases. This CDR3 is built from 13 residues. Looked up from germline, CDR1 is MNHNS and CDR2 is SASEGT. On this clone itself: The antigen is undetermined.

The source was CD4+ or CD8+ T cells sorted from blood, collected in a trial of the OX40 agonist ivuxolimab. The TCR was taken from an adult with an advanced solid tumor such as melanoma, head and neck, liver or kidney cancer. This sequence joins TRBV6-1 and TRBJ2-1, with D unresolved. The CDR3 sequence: CASRKYSYNEQFF. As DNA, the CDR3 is TGTGCCAGCAGGAAGTACTCCTACAATGAGCAGTTCTTC.